This T cell receptor beta chain was obtained from a study of Ad26.COV2.S vaccination and SARS-CoV-2 variants. Study summary: This donor came from the COV1001 trial of Ad26.COV2.S. Into the muscle, Ad26.COV2.S was dosed once or twice, 56 days apart. Study-level points and caveats: It was vaccine recipients, not placebo recipients, who had the higher spike-specific TCR breadth.

Assay used: immunoSEQ multiplex PCR; TCRdb lists only in-frame clones, some missing. The sample shows around 500,000 clones, roughly 87% of them seen only once. The treatment: around 19 received Ad26.COV2.S at low or high dose, single or two shots; 5 received placebo; per-sample allocation not given. At day 63 after the first vaccine or placebo injection, samples were drawn. Donor was an adult aged 18-55 years in Boston. On this clone: The antigen is unknown.

Germline-derived CDR1 and CDR2 are MGHDK and SYGVNS. The CDR3 has 13 amino acids. V lost 6 bases to trimming and J lost 3 bases, with 12 bases between them. The sequenced sample was peripheral blood, obtained in a trial of Ad26.COV2.S vaccine versus placebo. The sequence was obtained from a person between 18 and 59 years old who received the Ad26.COV2.S COVID-19 vaccine or a placebo. The chain carries TRBV25-1 and TRBJ2-7, with TRBD1 as a possible D gene (6 bases). CDR3 nucleotides: TGTGCCAGCAGAGGACAGACGGACTACGAGCAGTACTTC. This encodes CASRGQTDYEQYF.